One and the same sample provided the 12 T cell receptor beta chains below, sequenced in a study of T cells in Graves' hyperthyroidism and ophthalmopathy. TCR beta CDR3 regions were amplified from RNA. The HTBI primer set was used in a first-round RT-PCR of the TCR CDR3. MiXCR was run by TCRdb on the multiplex PCR reads, yielding one entry per CDR3 protein. This table holds fewer than 550,000 distinct CDR3 sequences, approximately 14% found once. The material sequenced was blood. The receptors were sampled from a woman aged 18-29 years with Graves' hyperthyroidism.

This clonotype was picked up a small number of times. V is TRBV5-8 and J is TRBJ2-3, with 8 bases matching TRBD1. Germline CDR1 and CDR2: SGHTS and YDEGEE. J was trimmed by 6 bases and V by 6 bases; bases with no gene match: 6. The CDR3 spans 13 residues. CDR3 region: CASIIRGHDTQYF. CDR3 bases: TGTGCCAGCATAATCAGGGGGCACGATACGCAGTATTTT.

This clonotype was seen a handful of times. The chain couples TRBV9 to TRBJ2-1; the match to TRBD2 covers 14 bases. This CDR3 spans 22 amino acids. Trimming cost V 1 base and J 0 bases; bases outside gene matches: 15. The V gene's germline CDR1 is SGDLS and CDR2 YYNGEE. The DNA of the CDR3 is TGTGCCAGCAGCGTATCCCCGTCGGGACTAGCGGGAGAGACGAGCTCCTACAATGAGCAGTTCTTC. Protein sequence: CASSVSPSGLAGETSSYNEQFF. Variable domain in full (rest from reference TRBV9 and TRBJ2-1): DSGVTQTPKHLITATGQRVTLRCSPRSGDLSVYWYQQSLDQGLQFLIQYYNGEERAKGNILERFSAQQFPDLHSELNLSSLELGDSALYFCASSVSPSGLAGETSSYNEQFFGPGTRLTVL.

To note about this clonotype: Being one base from a much bigger clone, this may be a read error. The chain combines TRBV7-9 with TRBJ2-3; maybe TRBD2 (6 bases). The CDR3 covers 12 residues. Germline V gene lookup returns CDR1 SEHNR and CDR2 FQNEAQ (reference sequence). Trimming shortened V by 8 bases and J by 4 bases, and 10 bases separated the two germline ends. The CDR3 DNA follows: TGTGCCAGCGGCGGGGTGTCAGATACGCAGTATTTT. Residues: CASGGVSDTQYF.

V usage is TRBV5-4 and J usage is TRBJ1-2; tentatively, D is TRBD1 (5 bases). The CDR3 totals 16 residues. Germline-derived CDR1 and CDR2 are SGHNT and YYREEE (reference sequence). The V and J ends lost 4 bases and 7 bases respectively, with 23 bases between them. CDR3 sequence reads: CASSPYGTFGRRGYTF. DNA for the CDR3: TGTGCCAGCAGCCCGTATGGGACCTTCGGCCGGCGTGGCTACACCTTC.

The table lists this clonotype with many counts. The genes are TRBV20-1 and TRBJ2-3; 8 bases agree with TRBD2. Per germline, CDR1 DFQATT and CDR2 SNEGSKA (reference sequence). The CDR3 consists of 17 residues. J lost 3 bases, V lost 1 base, and 12 bases had no gene match. In nucleotides, the CDR3 is TGCAGTGCTAGAGTATCCGGGGGGGGCTGGTTTACAGATACGCAGTATTTT. It codes for CSARVSGGGWFTDTQYF.

This clonotype was picked up many times. The chain joins TRBV20-1 to TRBJ2-7; 9 bases line up with TRBD2. V lost 1 base and J lost 0; bases outside the gene matches: 7. The V gene's germline CDR1 is DFQATT and CDR2 SNEGSKA (reference sequence). This CDR3 region has 16 residues. CDR3 protein: CSARARERGVSYEQYF. CDR3 DNA: TGCAGTGCTAGAGCGCGAGAGCGGGGGGTCTCCTACGAGCAGTACTTC.

The sample holds many counts of this clonotype. The V and J genes are TRBV11-2 and TRBJ2-1; either TRBD1 or TRBD2 may supply D (6 bases each). V lost 1 base and J lost 5, with 18 bases in between. The CDR3 runs to 17 residues. Germline lookup yields CDR1 SGHAT and CDR2 FQNNGV. In DNA form, the CDR3 reads TGTGCCAGCAGCTTAGTATGGAGGGGGAGGAACAACAATGAGCAGTTCTTC. It encodes CASSLVWRGRNNNEQFF.

This chain uses TRBV24-1 with TRBJ2-3; 12 bases align to TRBD1. Trimming at V came to 3 bases and at J to 6 bases, leaving 6 bases not matched to a gene. The CDR3 has 16 residues. Germline loops: CDR1 KGHDR, CDR2 SFDVKD. The CDR3 DNA follows: TGTGCCACCAGTGATCCCGGGACAGGGGGCATGGATACGCAGTATTTT. Translation gives CATSDPGTGGMDTQYF.

This clonotype was counted a few times. The CDR3 loop reads CASSETGTYEQYF. The CDR3 nucleotides are TGCGCCAGCAGTGAGACAGGGACCTACGAGCAGTACTTC. The V and J genes are TRBV10-1 and TRBJ2-7; tentative D call: TRBD1 (6 bases). Germline V gene sequence: CDR1 WNHNN, CDR2 SYGVQD (reference sequence). V lost 2 bases to trimming and J lost 2 bases, with 7 bases between them. This CDR3 spans 13 amino acids.

The chain employs TRBV6-1 and TRBJ2-5, with TRBD1 matching 11 bases. Germline CDR1 is MNHNS and CDR2 is SASEGT. Trimming took 7 bases from V and 4 from J; bases not matched to a gene: 2. CDR3 size: 13 residues. The CDR3 here is CASKDRGRETQYF. The CDR3 DNA reads TGTGCCAGCAAGGACAGGGGGCGAGAGACCCAGTACTTC.

This clonotype was seen a few times. This chain connects TRBV6-1 to TRBJ2-2; 7 positions agree with TRBD2. In germline, CDR1 is MNHNS, CDR2 SASEGT. The V segment lost 5 bases and the J segment 0 bases; nucleotides outside the gene matches: 3. The CDR3 sequence is 15 residues long. The chain's CDR3 is CASSPLAANTGELFF. CDR3 bases: TGTGCCAGCAGTCCTCTAGCGGCGAACACCGGGGAGCTGTTTTTT.

This clonotype was picked up many times. The gene calls are TRBV3-1 and TRBJ1-1; 10 bases line up with TRBD1. The CDR3 length is 14 residues. J lost 3 bases, V lost 5 bases, and 3 bases had no gene match. Germline values: CDR1 LGHDT, CDR2 YNNKEL (reference sequence). CDR3 sequence reads: CASSGGQGYTEAFF. The CDR3 DNA reads as TGTGCCAGCAGCGGGGGACAGGGGTACACTGAAGCTTTCTTT. Based on the CDR3 plus reference TRBV3-1 and TRBJ1-1, the full variable domain is DTAVSQTPKYLVTQMGNDKSIKCEQNLGHDTMYWYKQDSKKFLKIMFSYNNKELIINETVPNRFSPKSPDKAHLNLHINSLELGDSAVYFCASSGGQGYTEAFFGQGTRLTVV.